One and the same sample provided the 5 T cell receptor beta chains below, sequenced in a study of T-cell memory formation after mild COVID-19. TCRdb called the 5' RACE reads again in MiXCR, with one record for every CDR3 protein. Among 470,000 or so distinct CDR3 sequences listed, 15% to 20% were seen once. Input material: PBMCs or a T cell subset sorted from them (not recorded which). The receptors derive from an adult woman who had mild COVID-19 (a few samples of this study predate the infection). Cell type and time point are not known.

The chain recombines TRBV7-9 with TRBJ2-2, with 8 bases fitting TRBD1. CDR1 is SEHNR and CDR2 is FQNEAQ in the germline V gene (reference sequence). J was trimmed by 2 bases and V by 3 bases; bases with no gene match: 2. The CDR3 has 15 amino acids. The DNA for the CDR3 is TGTGCCAGCAGCTTGGGACAGGATAACACCGGGGAGCTGTTTTTT. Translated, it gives CASSLGQDNTGELFF.

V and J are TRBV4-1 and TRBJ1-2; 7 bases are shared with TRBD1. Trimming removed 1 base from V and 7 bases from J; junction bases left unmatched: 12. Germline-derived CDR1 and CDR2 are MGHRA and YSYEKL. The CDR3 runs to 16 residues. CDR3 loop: CASSQATAGTVLGYTF. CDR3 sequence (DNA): TGCGCCAGCAGCCAAGCTACGGCCGGGACAGTGCTTGGCTACACCTTC.

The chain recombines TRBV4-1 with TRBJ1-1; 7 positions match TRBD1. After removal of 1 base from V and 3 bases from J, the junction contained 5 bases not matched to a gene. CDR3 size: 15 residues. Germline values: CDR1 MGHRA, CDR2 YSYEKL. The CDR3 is CASSQGRGRDTEAFF. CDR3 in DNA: TGCGCCAGCAGCCAAGGGAGGGGGCGCGACACTGAAGCTTTCTTT.

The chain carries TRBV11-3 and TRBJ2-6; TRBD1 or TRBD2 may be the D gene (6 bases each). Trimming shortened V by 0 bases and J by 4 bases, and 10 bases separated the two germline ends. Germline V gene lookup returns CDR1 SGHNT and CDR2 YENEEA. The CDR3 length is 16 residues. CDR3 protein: CASSLDGGPGANVLTF. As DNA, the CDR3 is TGTGCCAGCAGCTTAGATGGGGGGCCCGGGGCCAACGTCCTGACTTTC. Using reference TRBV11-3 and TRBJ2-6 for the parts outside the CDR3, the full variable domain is EAGVVQSPRYKIIEKKQPVAFWCNPISGHNTLYWYLQNLGQGPELLIRYENEEAVDDSQLPKDRFSAERLKGVDSTLKIQPAELGDSAVYLCASSLDGGPGANVLTFGAGSRLTVL.

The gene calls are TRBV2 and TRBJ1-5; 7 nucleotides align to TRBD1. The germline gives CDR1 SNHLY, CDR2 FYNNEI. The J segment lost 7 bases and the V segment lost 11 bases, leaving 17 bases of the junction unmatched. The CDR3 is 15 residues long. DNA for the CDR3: TGTGCCTCCGATCCCCAGGGGGGCGCAGGACAGCCCCAGCATTTT. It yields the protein CASDPQGGAGQPQHF.